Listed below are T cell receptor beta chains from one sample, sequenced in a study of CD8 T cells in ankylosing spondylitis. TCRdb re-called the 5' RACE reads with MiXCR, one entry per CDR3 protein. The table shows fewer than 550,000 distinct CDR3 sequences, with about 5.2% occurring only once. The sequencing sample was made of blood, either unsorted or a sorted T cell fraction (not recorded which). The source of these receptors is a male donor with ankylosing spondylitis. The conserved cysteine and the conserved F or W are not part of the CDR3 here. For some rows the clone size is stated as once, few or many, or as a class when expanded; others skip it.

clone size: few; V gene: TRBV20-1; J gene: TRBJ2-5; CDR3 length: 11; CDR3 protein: SGEGGVQETQY
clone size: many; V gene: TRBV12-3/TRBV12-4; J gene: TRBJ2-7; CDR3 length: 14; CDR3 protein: ASSPGGLDRPYEQY
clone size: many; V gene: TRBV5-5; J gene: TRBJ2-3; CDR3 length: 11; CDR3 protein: ASSLANADTQY
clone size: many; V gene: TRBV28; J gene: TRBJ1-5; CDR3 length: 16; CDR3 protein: ASSSLEGRGYGNQPQH
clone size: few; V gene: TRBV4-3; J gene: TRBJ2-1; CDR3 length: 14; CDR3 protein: ASSQVGISSYNEQF
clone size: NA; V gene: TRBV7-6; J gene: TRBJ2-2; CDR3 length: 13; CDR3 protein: ASSRGHMNTGELF
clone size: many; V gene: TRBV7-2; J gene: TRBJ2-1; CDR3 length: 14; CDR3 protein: ASSQWAGISYNEQF
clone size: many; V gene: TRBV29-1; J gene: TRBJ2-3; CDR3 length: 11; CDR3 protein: SVVAASTDTQY
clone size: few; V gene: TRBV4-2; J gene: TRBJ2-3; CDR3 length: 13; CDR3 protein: ASSQAQDGVDTQY
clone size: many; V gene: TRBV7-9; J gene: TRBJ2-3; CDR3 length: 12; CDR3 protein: ASSYRQSTDTQY
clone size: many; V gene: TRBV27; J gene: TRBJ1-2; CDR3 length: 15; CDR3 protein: AVGIGTQSPHNYGYT
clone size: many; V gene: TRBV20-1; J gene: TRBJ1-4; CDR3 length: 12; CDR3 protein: SALWVSTNEKLF
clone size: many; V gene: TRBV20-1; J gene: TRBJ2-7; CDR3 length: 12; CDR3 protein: SAEQGAPPYEQY
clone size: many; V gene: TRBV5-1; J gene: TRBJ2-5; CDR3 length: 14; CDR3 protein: ASSWGTSSGRETQY
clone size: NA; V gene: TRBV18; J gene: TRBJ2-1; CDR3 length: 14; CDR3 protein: ASSETLISSYNEQF